This T cell receptor beta chain was recovered during a study of control samples from healthy donors and cancer patients. Assay used: immunoSEQ multiplex PCR; TCRdb lists only in-frame clones, some missing. Altogether about 52,000 clones are present, over 85% being singletons, with the ten largest covering about 2.4%. CDR1 is SNHLY and CDR2 is FYNNEI in the germline V gene. The V segment lost 6 bases and the J segment 2 bases; nucleotides outside the gene matches: 6. The CDR3 has 14 amino acids. The chain uses TRBV2 and TRBJ1-2, with 7 bases that match TRBD1. The sample was blood. The origin of this receptor is a man under 40 in good health. CDR3 bases: TGTGCCAGCAGCCCCAGGGGGTTAAACTATGGCTACACCTTC. Translating gives CASSPRGLNYGYTF.